This T cell receptor beta chain was retrieved from a study of blood T cell repertoires in COVID-19. Study summary: Samples of COVID-19 (acute and convalescent) were obtained from the United States, Italy and Spain. PBMCs, B-cell-depleted T cells, or T cells were the source of the cDNA or gDNA that made up the material.

Methods used by the authors: By means of reference gene primer amplification, nucleated cell counts were estimated. Measured with immunoSEQ multiplex PCR; TCRdb has only the in-frame clones, and not every one. Clone size and the V and J calls come from that table; the DNA yielded D and trimming. The table lists roughly 90,000 clones, around 82% of them singletons. The CDR3 contains 14 residues. V lost 5 bases and J lost 2, with 13 bases in between. Per the germline V gene, CDR1 is MNHEY and CDR2 is SMNVEV (reference sequence). The genes are TRBV27 and TRBJ2-7; no clear D. The sample taken for sequencing was peripheral blood. The sequence derives from a human donor in a cohort sampled during active COVID-19. The CDR3 DNA is TGTGCCAGCAGTCCTCCTCTACCCCCCTACGAGCAGTACTTC. This codes for CASSPPLPPYEQYF.